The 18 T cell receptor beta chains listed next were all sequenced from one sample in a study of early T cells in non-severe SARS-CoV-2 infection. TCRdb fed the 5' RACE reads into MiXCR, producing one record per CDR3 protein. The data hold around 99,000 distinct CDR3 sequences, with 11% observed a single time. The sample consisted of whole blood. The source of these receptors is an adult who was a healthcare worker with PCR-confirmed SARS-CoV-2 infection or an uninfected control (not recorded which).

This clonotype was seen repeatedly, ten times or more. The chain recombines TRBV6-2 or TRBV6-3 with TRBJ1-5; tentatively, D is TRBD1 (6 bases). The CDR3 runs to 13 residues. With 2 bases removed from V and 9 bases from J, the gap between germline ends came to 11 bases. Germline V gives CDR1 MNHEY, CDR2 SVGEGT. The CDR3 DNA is TGTGCCAGCAGTTACACCCAGGGGCGGCCCCAGCATTTT. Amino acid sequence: CASSYTQGRPQHF.

The CDR3 sequence is CASSLVGSHNEQFF. The CDR3 bases are TGTGCCAGCAGCTTAGTTGGCAGTCACAATGAGCAGTTCTTC. This chain uses TRBV7-6 with TRBJ2-1; D call uncertain. The V gene lost 1 base and the J gene lost 5 bases, with 9 bases spanning the gap. The CDR3 runs to 14 residues. Germline-derived CDR1 and CDR2 are SGHVS and FNYEAQ.

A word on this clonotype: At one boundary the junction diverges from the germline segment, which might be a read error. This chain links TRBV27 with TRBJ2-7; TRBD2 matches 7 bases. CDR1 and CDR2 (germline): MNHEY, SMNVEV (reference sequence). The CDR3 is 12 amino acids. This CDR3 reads CASSDPGLRVVF. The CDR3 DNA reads TGTGCCAGCAGTGATCCGGGACTAAGGGTAGTCTTC.

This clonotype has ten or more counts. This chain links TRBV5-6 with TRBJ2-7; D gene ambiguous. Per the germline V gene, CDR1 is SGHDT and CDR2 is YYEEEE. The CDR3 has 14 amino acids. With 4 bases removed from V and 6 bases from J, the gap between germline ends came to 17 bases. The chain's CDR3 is CASSPLIRVGEQYF. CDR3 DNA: TGTGCCAGCAGCCCCCTTATCCGGGTAGGCGAGCAGTACTTC.

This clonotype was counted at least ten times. The CDR3 is CASSQYSESNEQFF. The CDR3 DNA is TGTGCCAGCAGTCAGTACAGCGAGTCCAATGAGCAGTTCTTC. This sequence joins TRBV6-2 or TRBV6-3 and TRBJ2-1; D is unclear. The CDR3 runs 14 residues. The V gene's germline CDR1 is MNHEY and CDR2 SVGEGT. Trimming cost V 5 bases and J 6 bases, with 14 bases left between them.

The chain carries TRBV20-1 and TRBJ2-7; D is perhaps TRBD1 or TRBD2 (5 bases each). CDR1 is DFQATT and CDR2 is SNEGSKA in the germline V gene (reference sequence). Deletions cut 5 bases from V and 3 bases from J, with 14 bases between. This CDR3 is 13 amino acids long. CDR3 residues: CSALRDRYYEQYF. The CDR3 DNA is TGCAGTGCTCTCCGGGACCGATACTACGAGCAGTACTTC.

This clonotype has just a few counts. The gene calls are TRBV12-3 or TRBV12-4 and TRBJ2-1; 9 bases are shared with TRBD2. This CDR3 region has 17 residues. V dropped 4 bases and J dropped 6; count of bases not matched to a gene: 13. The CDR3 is CASSYSAGGLAPNEQFF. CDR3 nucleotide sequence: TGTGCCAGCAGTTATTCAGCGGGGGGACTAGCCCCCAATGAGCAGTTCTTC.

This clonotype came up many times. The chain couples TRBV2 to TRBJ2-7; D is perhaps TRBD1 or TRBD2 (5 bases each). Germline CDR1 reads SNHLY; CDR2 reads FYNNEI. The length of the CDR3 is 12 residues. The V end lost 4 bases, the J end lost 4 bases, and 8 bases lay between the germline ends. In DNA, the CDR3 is TGTGCCAGCAGTGTTGAGGGGTACGAGCAGTACTTC. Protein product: CASSVEGYEQYF. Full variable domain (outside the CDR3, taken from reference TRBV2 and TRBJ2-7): EPEVTQTPSHQVTQMGQEVILRCVPISNHLYFYWYRQILGQKVEFLVSFYNNEISEKSEIFDDQFSVERPDGSNFTLKIRSTKLEDSAMYFCASSVEGYEQYFGPGTRLTVT.

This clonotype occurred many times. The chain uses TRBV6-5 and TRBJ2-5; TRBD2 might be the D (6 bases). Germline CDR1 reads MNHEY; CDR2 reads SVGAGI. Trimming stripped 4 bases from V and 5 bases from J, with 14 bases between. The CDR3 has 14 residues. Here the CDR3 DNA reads TGTGCCAGCAGTTGGACTATAGGCCAGGAGACCCAGTACTTC. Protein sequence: CASSWTIGQETQYF.

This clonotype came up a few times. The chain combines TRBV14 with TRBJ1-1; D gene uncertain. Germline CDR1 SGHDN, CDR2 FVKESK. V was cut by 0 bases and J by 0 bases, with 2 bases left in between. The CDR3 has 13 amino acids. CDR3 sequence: CASSQDLNTEAFF. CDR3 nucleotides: TGTGCCAGCAGCCAAGACCTGAACACTGAAGCTTTCTTT.

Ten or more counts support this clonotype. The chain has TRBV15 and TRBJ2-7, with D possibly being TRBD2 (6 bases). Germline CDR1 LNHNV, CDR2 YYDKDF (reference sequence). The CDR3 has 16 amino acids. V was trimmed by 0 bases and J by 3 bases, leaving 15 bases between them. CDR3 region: CATSRDLGGAYYEQYF. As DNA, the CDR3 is TGTGCCACCAGCAGAGATTTGGGGGGAGCCTACTACGAGCAGTACTTC.

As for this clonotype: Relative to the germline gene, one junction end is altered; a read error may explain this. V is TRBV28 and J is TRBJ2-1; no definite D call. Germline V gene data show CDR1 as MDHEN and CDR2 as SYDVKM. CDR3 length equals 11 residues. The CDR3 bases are TGTGCCAGCAGCGAGACGGACCATGTTCTCTTC. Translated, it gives CASSETDHVLF.

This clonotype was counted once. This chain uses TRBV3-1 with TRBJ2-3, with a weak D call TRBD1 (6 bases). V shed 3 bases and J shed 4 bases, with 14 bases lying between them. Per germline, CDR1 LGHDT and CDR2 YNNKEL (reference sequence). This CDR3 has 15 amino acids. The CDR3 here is CASSQAGEIADTQYF. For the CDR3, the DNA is TGTGCCAGCAGCCAGGCAGGGGAGATCGCAGATACGCAGTATTTT.

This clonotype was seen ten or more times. The CDR3 sequence is CASSLGVVSGKETQYF. The DNA for the CDR3 is TGTGCCAGCAGCTTAGGCGTGGTTAGCGGGAAAGAGACCCAGTACTTC. The V gene is TRBV11-2, the J gene TRBJ2-5; the match to TRBD2 covers 8 bases. The V gene's germline CDR1 is SGHAT and CDR2 FQNNGV. V shed 1 base and J 3 bases; nucleotides not matched to a gene: 7. This CDR3 contains 16 residues.

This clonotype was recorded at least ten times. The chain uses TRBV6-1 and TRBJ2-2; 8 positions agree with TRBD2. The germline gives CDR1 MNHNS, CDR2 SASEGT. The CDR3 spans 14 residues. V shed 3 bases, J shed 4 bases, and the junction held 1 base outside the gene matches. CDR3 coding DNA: TGTGCCAGCAGTGAGGGGACTAGCACCGGGGAGCTGTTTTTT. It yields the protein CASSEGTSTGELFF.

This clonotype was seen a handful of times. The CDR3 reads CASSRLVHYNEQFF. The CDR3 coding sequence is TGTGCCAGCAGCCGACTAGTTCACTACAATGAGCAGTTCTTC. The V call is TRBV12-3 or TRBV12-4, the J call TRBJ2-1, with D perhaps matching TRBD2 (6 bases). This CDR3 has 14 amino acids. V was clipped by 6 bases and J by 3 bases, with 12 bases between them.

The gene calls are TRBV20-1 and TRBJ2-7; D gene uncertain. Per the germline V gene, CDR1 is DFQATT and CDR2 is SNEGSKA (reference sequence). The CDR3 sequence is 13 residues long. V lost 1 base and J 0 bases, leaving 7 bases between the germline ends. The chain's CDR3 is CSARVLSSYEQYF. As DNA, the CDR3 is TGCAGTGCTAGAGTCTTGAGCTCCTACGAGCAGTACTTC.

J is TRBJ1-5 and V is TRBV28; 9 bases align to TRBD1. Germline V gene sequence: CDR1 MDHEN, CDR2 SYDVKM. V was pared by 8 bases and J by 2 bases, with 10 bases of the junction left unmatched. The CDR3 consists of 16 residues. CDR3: CASGEYRGRGNQPQHF. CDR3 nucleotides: TGTGCCAGCGGGGAGTACAGGGGGCGAGGCAATCAGCCCCAGCATTTT.